This T cell receptor (beta chain) comes out of a study of cytotoxic CD8 clonotypes in ibrutinib-treated CLL. Study as a whole: The patient breakdown showed approximately ten relapsed/refractory and more than 14 treatment-naive cases, with under 18 IGHV unmutated. Overall, approximately 25 responses were partial and 2 complete; following median around 70 months, roughly 15 patients stayed remitted and approximately 12 progressed. Study-level points and caveats: Clonality went higher at ibrutinib response and then dropped back toward baseline at progression.

The CDR3 runs to 14 residues. The germline V and J ends were trimmed by 0 bases and 2 bases, with 7 bases remaining between them. Germline CDR1 is SGHRS and CDR2 is YFSETQ. On this clone itself: Its cognate antigen is unknown.

Repertoires were generated with immunoSEQ multiplex PCR, while TCRdb's copy carries only in-frame clones and drops some. The table lists about 92,000 clones, roughly 80% of them singletons. This TCR derives from a human donor with chronic lymphocytic leukemia. Sequenced material: PBMCs, taken after 24 months of ibrutinib treatment. The V gene is TRBV5-1, the J gene TRBJ2-3; D ambiguous. Here the CDR3 reads CASSLDKNTDTQYF. CDR3 coding DNA: TGCGCCAGCAGCTTGGACAAAAACACAGATACGCAGTATTTT.